This T cell receptor beta chain was identified in a study of Ad26.COV2.S vaccination and SARS-CoV-2 variants. The repertoire was sequenced with immunoSEQ multiplex PCR; TCRdb's copy has only in-frame clones and lacks some. The sample has some 290,000 clones, roughly 86% seen once. The germline CDR1 and CDR2 sequences are SGHRS and YFSETQ. CDR3 length equals 15 residues. V lost 4 bases, J lost 0 bases, and 8 bases lay in between. The treatment was: roughly 18 received Ad26.COV2.S at low or high dose, single or two shots; roughly five received placebo; per-sample allocation not given. Collection of samples fell on day 63 after the first vaccine or placebo injection.

The chain couples TRBV5-1 to TRBJ2-6; D perhaps matches TRBD2 (5 bases). The TCR originated in a person aged 18-60 years who received the Ad26.COV2.S COVID-19 vaccine or a placebo. The sequenced sample was peripheral blood, obtained in a trial of Ad26.COV2.S vaccine versus placebo. Here the CDR3 DNA reads TGCGCCAGCAGCCCTAGCCTCTCTGGGGCCAACGTCCTGACTTTC. Its protein product is CASSPSLSGANVLTF.